This section outlines one T cell receptor (beta chain) sequence together with its context. The CDR3 has 14 amino acids. Per germline, CDR1 GTSNPN and CDR2 SVGIG (reference sequence). V was clipped by 2 bases and J by 7 bases; unmatched bases: 6. Molecular barcoding with unique molecular identifiers was used for the TCRbeta library. TCRdb re-derived calls from the PCR reads in MiXCR, one entry per CDR3 protein. The table has fewer than 400,000 distinct CDR3 sequences, around 20% seen once; the top ten hold less than 4.5%. The entry originates in a study of T-cell reconstitution after alpha-beta-depleted transplantation in children.

This specimen consisted of PBMCs from the stem cell graft donor, obtained from the stem cell graft. This clonotype was sampled from a human donor who donated a stem cell graft to a child with acute myeloid leukemia. The chain is built from TRBV30 and TRBJ2-1; 9 bases line up with TRBD1. This CDR3 is CAWSWGTGLNEQFF. The CDR3 DNA sequence: TGTGCCTGGAGTTGGGGGACAGGGTTGAATGAGCAGTTCTTC.